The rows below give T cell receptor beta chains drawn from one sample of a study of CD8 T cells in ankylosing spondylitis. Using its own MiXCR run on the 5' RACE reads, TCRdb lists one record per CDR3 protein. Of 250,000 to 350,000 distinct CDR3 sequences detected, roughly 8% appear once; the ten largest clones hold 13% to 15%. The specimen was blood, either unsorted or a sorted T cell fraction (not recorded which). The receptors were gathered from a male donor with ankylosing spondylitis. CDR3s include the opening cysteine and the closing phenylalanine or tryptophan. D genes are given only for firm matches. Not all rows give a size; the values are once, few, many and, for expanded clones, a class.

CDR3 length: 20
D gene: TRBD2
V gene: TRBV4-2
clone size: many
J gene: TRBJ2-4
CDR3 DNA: TGTGCCAGCAGCCAAGAGGGATTCACTAGCGGGTATCTAGCCAAAAACATTCAGTACTTC
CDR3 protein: CASSQEGFTSGYLAKNIQYF

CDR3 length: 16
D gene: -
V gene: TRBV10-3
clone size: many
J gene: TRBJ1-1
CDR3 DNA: TGTGCCATCAGGGGCGTCGGTCCAGGGACGAACACTGAAGCTTTCTTT
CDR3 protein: CAIRGVGPGTNTEAFF

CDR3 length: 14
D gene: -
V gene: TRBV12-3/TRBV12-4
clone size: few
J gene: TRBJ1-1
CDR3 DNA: TGTGCCAGCATCTCTGGGACATTGAACACTGAAGCTTTCTTT
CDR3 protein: CASISGTLNTEAFF

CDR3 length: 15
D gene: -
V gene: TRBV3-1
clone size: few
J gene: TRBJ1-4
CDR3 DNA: TGTGCCAGCAGCCAAGATCCGGCCCTAACGTGGAAACTGTTTTTT
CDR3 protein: CASSQDPALTWKLFF

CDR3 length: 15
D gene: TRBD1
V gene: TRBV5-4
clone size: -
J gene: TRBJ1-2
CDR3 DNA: TGTGCCAGCAGCTTGGAAATTGGACAGGGAGGTGGCTACACCTTC
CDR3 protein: CASSLEIGQGGGYTF

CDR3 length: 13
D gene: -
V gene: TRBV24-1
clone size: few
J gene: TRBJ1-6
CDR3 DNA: TGTGCCACCAGCCAGGGGTTCGGTTCACCCCTCCACTTT
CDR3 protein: CATSQGFGSPLHF

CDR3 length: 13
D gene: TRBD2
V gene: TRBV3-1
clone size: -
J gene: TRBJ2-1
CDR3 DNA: TGTGCCAGCAGCCAAGGAAAGGCGGGAGCCGCGTTCTTC
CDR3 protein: CASSQGKAGAAFF

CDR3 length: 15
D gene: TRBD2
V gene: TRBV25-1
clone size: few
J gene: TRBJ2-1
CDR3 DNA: TGTGCCAGCAGTGAAGGTGCTAGCGGGGTCAATGAGCAGTTCTTC
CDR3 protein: CASSEGASGVNEQFF

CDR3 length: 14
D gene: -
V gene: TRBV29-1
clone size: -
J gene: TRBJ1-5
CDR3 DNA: TGCAGCGTTGTCGTAGGAGGAAGCAATCAGCCCCAGCATTTT
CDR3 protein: CSVVVGGSNQPQHF

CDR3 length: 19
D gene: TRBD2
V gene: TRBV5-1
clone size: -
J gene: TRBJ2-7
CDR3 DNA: TGCGCCAGCAGCTTAAGCCTCCAGACTAGCGGGAGACTTGCCTACGAGCAGTACTTC
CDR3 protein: CASSLSLQTSGRLAYEQYF

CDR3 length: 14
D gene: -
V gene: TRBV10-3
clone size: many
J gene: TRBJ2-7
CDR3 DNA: TGTGCCATCAGTGAGTCGGGGCAGTCCTACGAGCAGTACTTC
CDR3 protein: CAISESGQSYEQYF

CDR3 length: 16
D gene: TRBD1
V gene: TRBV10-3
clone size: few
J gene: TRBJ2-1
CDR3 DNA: TGTGCCATCAGTGAGAAGGGACAGGGGGTCAACAATGAGCAGTTCTTC
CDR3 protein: CAISEKGQGVNNEQFF

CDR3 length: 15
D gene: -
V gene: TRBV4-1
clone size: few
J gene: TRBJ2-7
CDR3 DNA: TGCGCCAGCAGCCAAGACGAGGACACCGACTACGAGCAGTACTTC
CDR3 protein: CASSQDEDTDYEQYF

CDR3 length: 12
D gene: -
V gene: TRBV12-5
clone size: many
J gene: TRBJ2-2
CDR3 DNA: TGTGCTAGTGGTTTTGACACCGGGGAGCTGTTTTTT
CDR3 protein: CASGFDTGELFF

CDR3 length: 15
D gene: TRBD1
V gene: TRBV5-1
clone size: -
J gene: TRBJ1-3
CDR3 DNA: TGCGCCAGCAGCTGGGGACAGGTCTCTGGAAACACCATATATTTT
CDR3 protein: CASSWGQVSGNTIYF

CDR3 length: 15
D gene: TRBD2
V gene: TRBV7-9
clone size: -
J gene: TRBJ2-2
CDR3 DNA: TGTGCCAGCACCTGGGGGACTAGCAGGACCGGGGAGCTGTTTTTT
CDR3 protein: CASTWGTSRTGELFF

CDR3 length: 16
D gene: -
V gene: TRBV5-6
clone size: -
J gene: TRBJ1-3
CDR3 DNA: TGTGCCAGCAGCTTGTTCACCCAGTCCTCTGGAAACACCATATATTTT
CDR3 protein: CASSLFTQSSGNTIYF

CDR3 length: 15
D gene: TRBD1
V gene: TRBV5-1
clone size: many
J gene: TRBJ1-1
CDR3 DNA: TGCGCCAGCAGCCCAGCAGGGACAGGGGGAACTGAAGCTTTCTTT
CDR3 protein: CASSPAGTGGTEAFF

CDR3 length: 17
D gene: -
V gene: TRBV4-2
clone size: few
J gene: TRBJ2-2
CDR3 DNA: TGTGCCAGCAGCCAAGATGGCAGGGGCTCGAACACCGGGGAGCTGTTTTTT
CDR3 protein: CASSQDGRGSNTGELFF

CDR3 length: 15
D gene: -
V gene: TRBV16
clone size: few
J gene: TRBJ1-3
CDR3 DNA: TGTGCCAGCAGCGGATGGGGGAATGCTGGAAACACCATATATTTT
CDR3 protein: CASSGWGNAGNTIYF

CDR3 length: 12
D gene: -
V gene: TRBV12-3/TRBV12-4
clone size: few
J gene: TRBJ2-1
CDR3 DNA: TGTGCCAGCAGTTGGGGTAGCCCTGAGCAGTTCTTC
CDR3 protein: CASSWGSPEQFF

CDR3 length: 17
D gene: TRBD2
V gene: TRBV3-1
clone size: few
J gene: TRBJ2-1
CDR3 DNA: TGTGCCAGCAGCCTAAACGTTCTAGCGGGAGCTCTTAATGAGCAGTTCTTC
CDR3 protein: CASSLNVLAGALNEQFF

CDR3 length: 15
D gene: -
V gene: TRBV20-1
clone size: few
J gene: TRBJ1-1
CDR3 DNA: TGCAGTGCTAGTAACACAGCCCGCACGGGCGCTGAAGCTTTCTTT
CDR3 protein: CSASNTARTGAEAFF

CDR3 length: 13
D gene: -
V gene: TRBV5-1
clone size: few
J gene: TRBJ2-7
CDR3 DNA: TGCGCCAGCAGCGCCAGTTTCCCCTACGAGCAGTACTTC
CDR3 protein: CASSASFPYEQYF

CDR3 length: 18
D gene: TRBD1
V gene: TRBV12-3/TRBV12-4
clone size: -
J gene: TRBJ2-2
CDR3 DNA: TGTGCCAGCAGGTCCATATGGGACAGCGCCTGGGACACCGGGGAGCTGTTTTTT
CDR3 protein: CASRSIWDSAWDTGELFF

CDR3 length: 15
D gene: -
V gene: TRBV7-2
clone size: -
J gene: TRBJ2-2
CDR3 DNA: TGTGCCAGCAGCTTAGACCAACCGAACACCGGGGAGCTGTTTTTT
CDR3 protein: CASSLDQPNTGELFF

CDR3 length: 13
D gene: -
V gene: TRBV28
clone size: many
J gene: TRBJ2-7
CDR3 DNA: TGTGCCAGCAGTTTAGGGCATGCCTACGAGCAGTACTTC
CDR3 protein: CASSLGHAYEQYF

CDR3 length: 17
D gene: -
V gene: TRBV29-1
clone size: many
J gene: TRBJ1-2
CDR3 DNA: TGCAGCGATGGTGATCCGGACAGTTCCGTTGGGATTTATGGCTACACCTTC
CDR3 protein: CSDGDPDSSVGIYGYTF

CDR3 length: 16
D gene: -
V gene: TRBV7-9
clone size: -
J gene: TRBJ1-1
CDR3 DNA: TGTGCCAGCAGCCCACCAAGGGCTTTTGCCGACACTGAAGCTTTCTTT
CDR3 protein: CASSPPRAFADTEAFF

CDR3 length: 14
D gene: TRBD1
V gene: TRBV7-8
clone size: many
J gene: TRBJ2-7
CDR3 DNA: TGTGCCAGCAGCTCTCGGACAGGGGAATACGAGCAGTACTTC
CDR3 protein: CASSSRTGEYEQYF

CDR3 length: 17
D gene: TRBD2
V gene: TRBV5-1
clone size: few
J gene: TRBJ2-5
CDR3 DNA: TGCGCCAGCAGCTCTCCCCTAGCGGGAGGGCTATTGGAGACCCAGTACTTC
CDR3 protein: CASSSPLAGGLLETQYF

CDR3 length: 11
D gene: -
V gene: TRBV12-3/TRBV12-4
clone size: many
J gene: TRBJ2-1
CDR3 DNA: TGTGCCAGCAGTTCGGGTGGGGAGCAGTTCTTC
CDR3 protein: CASSSGGEQFF

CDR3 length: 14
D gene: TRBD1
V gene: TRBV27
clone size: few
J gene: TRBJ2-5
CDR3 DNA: TGTGCCAGCAGTCCAAACAGGGGGCGGGAGACCCAGTACTTC
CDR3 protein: CASSPNRGRETQYF

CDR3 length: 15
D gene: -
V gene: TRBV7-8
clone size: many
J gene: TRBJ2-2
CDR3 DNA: TGTGCCAGCAGCTTAGTTGGGACCCCAGGAGGGGAGCTGTTTTTT
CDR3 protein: CASSLVGTPGGELFF

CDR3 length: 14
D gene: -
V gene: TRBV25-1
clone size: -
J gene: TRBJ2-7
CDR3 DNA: TGTGCCAGCAGTGTCGTGGCAGGGGTGGACGAGCAGTACTTC
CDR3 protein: CASSVVAGVDEQYF

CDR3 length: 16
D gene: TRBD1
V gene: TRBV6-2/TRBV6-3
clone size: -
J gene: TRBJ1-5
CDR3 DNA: TGTGCCAGCAGTACCCCCAGGGGGTTTGTCAATCAGCCCCAGCATTTT
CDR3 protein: CASSTPRGFVNQPQHF

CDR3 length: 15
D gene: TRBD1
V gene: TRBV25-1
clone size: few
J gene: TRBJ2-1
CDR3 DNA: TGTGCCAGCAGTGACTTGACAGGGTCGGGTAATGAGCAGTTCTTC
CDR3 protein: CASSDLTGSGNEQFF

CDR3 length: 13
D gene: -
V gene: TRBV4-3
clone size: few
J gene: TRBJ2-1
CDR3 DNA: TGCGCCAGCAGCCAAGAGTTCGGAGGTGAGCAGTTCTTC
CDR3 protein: CASSQEFGGEQFF

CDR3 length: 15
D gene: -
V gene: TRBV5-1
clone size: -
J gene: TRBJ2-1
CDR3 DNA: TGCGCCAGCAGTGAGAGTAATCCAACCTACAATGAGCAGTTCTTC
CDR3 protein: CASSESNPTYNEQFF